This T cell receptor (beta chain) was obtained from a study of spatial heterogeneity in lung cancer. A note on this clonotype: Its antigen is not known.

Study results and limitations: The appearance of ubiquitous expanded tumor TCRs in blood was greater at resection than follow-up.

The germline V gene has CDR1 GTSNPN and CDR2 SVGIG (reference sequence). The CDR3 extends over 11 amino acids. The germline V and J ends were trimmed by 6 bases and 5 bases, with 10 bases remaining between them. Stated time point: sample taken at primary tumor resection. Unsorted tumor, nontumor lung tissue or cryopreserved PBMC supplied the whole RNA. The approximately 70 donors had untreated early-stage non-small cell lung cancer. In TCRdb, the 5' RACE reads were re-called with MiXCR into one record per CDR3 protein. The table lists roughly 75,000 distinct CDR3 sequences, about an eighth of them singletons.

The source of this sequence is a male donor with early-stage non-small cell lung cancer. Sample: PBMCs, taken at surgery. This rearrangement joins TRBV30 to TRBJ1-1, with D maybe TRBD1 (5 bases). The CDR3 region has the DNA TGTGCCTGCACTCGGGGGACTGAAGCTTTCTTT. It translates to CACTRGTEAFF.